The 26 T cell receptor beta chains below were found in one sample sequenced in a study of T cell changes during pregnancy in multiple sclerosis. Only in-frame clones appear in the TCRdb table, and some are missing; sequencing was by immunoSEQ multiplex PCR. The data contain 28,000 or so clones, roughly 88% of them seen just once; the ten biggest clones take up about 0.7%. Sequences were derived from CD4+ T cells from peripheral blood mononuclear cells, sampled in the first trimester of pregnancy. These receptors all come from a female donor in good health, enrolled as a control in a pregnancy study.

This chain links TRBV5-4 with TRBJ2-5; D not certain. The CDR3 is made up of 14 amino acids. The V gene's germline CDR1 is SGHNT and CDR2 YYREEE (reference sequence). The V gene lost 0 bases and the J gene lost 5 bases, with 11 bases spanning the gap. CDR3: CASSLDARFETQYF. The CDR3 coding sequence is TGTGCCAGCAGCTTGGACGCTCGGTTCGAGACCCAGTACTTC.

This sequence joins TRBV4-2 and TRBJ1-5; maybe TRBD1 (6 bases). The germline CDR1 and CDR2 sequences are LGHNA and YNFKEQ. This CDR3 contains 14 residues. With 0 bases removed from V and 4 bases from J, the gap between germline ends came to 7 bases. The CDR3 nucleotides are TGTGCCAGCAGCCAAGACAGGGGTAATCAGCCCCAGCATTTT. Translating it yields CASSQDRGNQPQHF.

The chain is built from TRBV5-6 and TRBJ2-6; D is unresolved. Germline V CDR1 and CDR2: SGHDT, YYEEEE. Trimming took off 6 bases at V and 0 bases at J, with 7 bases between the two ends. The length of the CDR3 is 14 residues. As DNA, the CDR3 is TGTGCCAGCACCCCGTACTCTGGGGCCAACGTCCTGACTTTC. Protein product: CASTPYSGANVLTF. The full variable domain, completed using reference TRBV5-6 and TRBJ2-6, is DAGVTQSPTHLIKTRGQQVTLRCSPKSGHDTVSWYQQALGQGPQFIFQYYEEEERQRGNFPDRFSGHQFPNYSSELNVNALLLGDSALYLCASTPYSGANVLTFGAGSRLTVL.

The CDR3 DNA sequence: TGTGCCTGGACGGACAGTGCTTATGGCTACACCTTC. It codes for CAWTDSAYGYTF. The chain links TRBV30 to TRBJ1-2, with D possibly being TRBD1 (6 bases). CDR1 and CDR2 (germline): GTSNPN, SVGIG (reference sequence). Between the trimmed V and J ends, which lost 4 bases and 5 bases, there was a span of 11 bases. The CDR3 length is 12 residues.

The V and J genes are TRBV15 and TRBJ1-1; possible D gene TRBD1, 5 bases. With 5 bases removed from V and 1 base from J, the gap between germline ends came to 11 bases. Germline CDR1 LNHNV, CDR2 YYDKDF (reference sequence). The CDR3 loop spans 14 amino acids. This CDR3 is CATSAVGQNTEAFF. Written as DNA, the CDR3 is TGTGCCACCAGCGCAGTGGGGCAGAACACTGAAGCTTTCTTT.

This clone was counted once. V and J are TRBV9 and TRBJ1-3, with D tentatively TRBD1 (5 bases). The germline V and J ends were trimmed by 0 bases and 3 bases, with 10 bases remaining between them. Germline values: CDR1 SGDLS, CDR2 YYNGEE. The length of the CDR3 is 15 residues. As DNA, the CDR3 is TGTGCCAGCAGCGTAGGGGGCACCCATGGAAACACCATATATTTT. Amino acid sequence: CASSVGGTHGNTIYF.

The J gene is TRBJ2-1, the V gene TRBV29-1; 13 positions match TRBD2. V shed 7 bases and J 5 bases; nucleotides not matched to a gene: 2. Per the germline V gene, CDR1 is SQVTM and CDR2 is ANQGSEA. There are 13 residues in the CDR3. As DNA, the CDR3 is TGCAGCGACGGACTAGCGGGGGACAATGAGCAGTTCTTC. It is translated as CSDGLAGDNEQFF.

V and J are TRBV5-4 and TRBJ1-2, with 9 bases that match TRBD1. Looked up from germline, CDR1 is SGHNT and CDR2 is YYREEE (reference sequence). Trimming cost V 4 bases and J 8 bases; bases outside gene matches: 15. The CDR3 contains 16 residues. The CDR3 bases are TGTGCCAGCAGCCCAGGAACGTGGGGACAGGGTGGAGGCTACACCTTC. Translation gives CASSPGTWGQGGGYTF.

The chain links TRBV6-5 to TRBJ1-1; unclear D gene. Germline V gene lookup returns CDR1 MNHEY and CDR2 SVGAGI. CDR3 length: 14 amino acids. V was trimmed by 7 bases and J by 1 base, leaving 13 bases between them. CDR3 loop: CASTLGRGNTEAFF. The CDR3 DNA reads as TGTGCCAGCACCCTAGGACGGGGGAACACTGAAGCTTTCTTT.

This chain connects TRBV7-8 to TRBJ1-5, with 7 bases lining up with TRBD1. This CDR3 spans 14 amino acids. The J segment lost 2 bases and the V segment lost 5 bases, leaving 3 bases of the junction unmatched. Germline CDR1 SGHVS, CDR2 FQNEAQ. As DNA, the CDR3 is TGTGCCAGCAGCCCCGGACAGGGCAATCAGCCCCAGCATTTT. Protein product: CASSPGQGNQPQHF. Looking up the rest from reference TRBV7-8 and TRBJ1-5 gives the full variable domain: GAGVSQSPRYKVAKRGQDVALRCDPISGHVSLFWYQQALGQGPEFLTYFQNEAQLDKSGLPSDRFFAERPEGSVSTLKIQRTQQEDSAVYLCASSPGQGNQPQHFGDGTRLSIL.

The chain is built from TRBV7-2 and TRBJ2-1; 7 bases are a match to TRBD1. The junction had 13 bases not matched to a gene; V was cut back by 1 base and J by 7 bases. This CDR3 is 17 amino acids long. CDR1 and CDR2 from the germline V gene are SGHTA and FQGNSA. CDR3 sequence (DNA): TGTGCCAGCAGCTTAGTTTCCGGGACAGCGGTTTATAATGAGCAGTTCTTC. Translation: CASSLVSGTAVYNEQFF.

The CDR3 is CASSQEVRGSEEKLFF. In nucleotides, the CDR3 is TGTGCCAGCAGCCAAGAAGTTAGAGGATCCGAGGAAAAACTGTTTTTT. The chain combines TRBV4-2 with TRBJ1-4; no firm D call. Trimming took off 0 bases at V and 8 bases at J, with 16 bases between the two ends. CDR1 and CDR2 from the germline V gene are LGHNA and YNFKEQ. This CDR3 spans 16 amino acids.

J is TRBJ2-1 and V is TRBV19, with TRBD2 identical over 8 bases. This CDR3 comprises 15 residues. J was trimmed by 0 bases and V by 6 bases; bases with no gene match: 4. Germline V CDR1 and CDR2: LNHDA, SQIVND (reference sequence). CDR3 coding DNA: TGTGCCAGTAGGCAGCGGGGGAGCTCCTACAATGAGCAGTTCTTC. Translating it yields CASRQRGSSYNEQFF.

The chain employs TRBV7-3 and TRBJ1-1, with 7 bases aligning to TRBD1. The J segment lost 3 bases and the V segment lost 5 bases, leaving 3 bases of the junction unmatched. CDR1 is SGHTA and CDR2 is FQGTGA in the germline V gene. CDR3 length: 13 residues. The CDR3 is CASSITGDTEAFF. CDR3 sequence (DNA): TGTGCCAGCAGCATCACAGGGGACACTGAAGCTTTCTTT.

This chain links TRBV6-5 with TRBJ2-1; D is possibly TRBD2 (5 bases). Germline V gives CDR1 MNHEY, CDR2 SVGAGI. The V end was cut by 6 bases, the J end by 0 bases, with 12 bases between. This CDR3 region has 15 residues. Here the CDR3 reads CASSPSGSSYNEQFF. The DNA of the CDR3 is TGTGCCAGCAGCCCCAGCGGAAGCTCCTACAATGAGCAGTTCTTC.

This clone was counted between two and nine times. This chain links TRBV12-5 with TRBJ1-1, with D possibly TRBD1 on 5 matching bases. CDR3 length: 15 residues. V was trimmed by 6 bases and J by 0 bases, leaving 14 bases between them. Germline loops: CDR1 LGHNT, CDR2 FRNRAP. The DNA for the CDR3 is TGTGCTAGTGGGCGGGAGGGACCGATGAACACTGAAGCTTTCTTT. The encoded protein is CASGREGPMNTEAFF.

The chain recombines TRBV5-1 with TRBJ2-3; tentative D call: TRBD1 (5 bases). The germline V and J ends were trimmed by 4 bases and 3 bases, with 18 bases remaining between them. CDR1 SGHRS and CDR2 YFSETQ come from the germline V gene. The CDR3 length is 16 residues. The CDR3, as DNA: TGCGCCAGCAGCGATATCAGGACACGAGGTACAGATACGCAGTATTTT. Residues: CASSDIRTRGTDTQYF.

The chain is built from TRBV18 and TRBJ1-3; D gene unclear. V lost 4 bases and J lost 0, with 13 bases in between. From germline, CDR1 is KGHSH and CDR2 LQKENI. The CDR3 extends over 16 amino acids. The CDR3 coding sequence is TGTGCCAGCTCACTCACCCCCCTCGGCTCTGGAAACACCATATATTTT. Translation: CASSLTPLGSGNTIYF.

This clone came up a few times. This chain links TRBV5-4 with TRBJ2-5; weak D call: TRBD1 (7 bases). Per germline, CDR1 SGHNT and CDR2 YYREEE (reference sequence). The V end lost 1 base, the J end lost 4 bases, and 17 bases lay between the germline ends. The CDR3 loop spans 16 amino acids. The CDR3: CASSLRFRQGGETQYF. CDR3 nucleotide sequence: TGTGCCAGCAGCTTGCGTTTTAGACAGGGAGGAGAGACCCAGTACTTC.

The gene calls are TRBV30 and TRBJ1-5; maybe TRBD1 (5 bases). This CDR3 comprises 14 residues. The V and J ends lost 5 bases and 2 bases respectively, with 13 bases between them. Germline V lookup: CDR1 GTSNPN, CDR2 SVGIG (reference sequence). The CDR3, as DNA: TGTGCCTGGTGCTTTAAAGGGGGCAATCAGCCCCAGCATTTT. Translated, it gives CAWCFKGGNQPQHF.

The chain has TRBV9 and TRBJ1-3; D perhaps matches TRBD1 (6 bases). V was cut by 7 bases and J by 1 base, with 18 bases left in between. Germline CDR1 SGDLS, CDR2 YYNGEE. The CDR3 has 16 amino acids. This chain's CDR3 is CASSLDPGQSGNTIYF. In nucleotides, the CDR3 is TGTGCCAGCTCACTCGATCCGGGACAATCTGGAAACACCATATATTTT. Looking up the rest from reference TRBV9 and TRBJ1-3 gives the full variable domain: DSGVTQTPKHLITATGQRVTLRCSPRSGDLSVYWYQQSLDQGLQFLIQYYNGEERAKGNILERFSAQQFPDLHSELNLSSLELGDSALYFCASSLDPGQSGNTIYFGEGSWLTVV.

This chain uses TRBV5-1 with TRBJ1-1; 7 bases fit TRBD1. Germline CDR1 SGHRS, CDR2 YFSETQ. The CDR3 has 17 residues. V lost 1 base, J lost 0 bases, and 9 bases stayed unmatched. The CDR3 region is CASSLLPSGGLNTEAFF. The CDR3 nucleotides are TGCGCCAGCAGCTTGTTACCTTCAGGGGGATTGAACACTGAAGCTTTCTTT.

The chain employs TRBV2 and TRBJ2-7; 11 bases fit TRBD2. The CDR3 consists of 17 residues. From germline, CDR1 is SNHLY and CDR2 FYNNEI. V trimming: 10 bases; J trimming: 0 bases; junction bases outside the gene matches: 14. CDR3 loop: CATLTSGASPFSYEQYF. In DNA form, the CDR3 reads TGTGCCACCTTGACTAGCGGGGCGTCTCCCTTCTCCTACGAGCAGTACTTC.

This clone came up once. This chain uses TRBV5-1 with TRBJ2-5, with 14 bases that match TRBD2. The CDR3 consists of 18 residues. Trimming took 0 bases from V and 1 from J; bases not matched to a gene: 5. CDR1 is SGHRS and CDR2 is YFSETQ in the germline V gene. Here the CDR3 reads CASSLGLAGGRTQETQYF. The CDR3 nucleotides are TGCGCCAGCAGCTTGGGACTAGCGGGGGGGCGGACCCAAGAGACCCAGTACTTC.

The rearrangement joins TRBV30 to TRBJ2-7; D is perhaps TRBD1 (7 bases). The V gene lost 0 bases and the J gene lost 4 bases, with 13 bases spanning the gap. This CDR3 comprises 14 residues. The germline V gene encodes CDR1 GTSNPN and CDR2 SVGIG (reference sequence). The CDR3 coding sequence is TGTGCCTGGAGTGTAGCAGGGGGAGGTTACGAGCAGTACTTC. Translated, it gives CAWSVAGGGYEQYF. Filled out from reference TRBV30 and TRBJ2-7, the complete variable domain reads SQTIHQWPATLVQPVGSPLSLECTVEGTSNPNLYWYRQAAGRGLQLLFYSVGIGQISSEVPQNLSASRPQDRQFILSSKKLLLSDSGFYLCAWSVAGGGYEQYFGPGTRLTVT.

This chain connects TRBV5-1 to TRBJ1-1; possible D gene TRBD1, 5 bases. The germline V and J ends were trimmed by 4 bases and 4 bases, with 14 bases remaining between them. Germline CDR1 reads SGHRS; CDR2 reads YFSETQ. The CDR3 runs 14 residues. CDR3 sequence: CASSPGSGGTEAFF. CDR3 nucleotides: TGCGCCAGCAGCCCAGGGTCGGGGGGCACTGAAGCTTTCTTT. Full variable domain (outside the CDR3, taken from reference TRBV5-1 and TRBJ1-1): KAGVTQTPRYLIKTRGQQVTLSCSPISGHRSVSWYQQTPGQGLQFLFEYFSETQRNKGNFPGRFSGRQFSNSRSEMNVSTLELGDSALYLCASSPGSGGTEAFFGQGTRLTVV.